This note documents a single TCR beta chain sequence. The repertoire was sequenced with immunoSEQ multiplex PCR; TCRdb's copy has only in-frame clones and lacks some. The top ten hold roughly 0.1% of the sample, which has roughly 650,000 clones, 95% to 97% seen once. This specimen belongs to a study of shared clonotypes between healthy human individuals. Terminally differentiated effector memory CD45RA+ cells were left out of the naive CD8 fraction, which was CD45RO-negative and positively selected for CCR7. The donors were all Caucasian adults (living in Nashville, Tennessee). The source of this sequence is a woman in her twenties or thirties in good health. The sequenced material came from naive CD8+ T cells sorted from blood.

In nucleotides, the CDR3 is TGTGCCAGCAGCTTATGGGACAGGGGTATTCCGGGGAAAGCGGATACGCAGTATTTT. Translation gives CASSLWDRGIPGKADTQYF. V is TRBV7-8 and J is TRBJ2-3; 10 nucleotides line up with TRBD1. V gave up 2 bases and J gave up 6 bases; unmatched junction bases: 17. The CDR3 is 19 amino acids. Germline assignment: CDR1 SGHVS and CDR2 FQNEAQ.